The source of this T cell receptor beta chain is a study of OX40 agonist ivuxolimab in advanced cancers. Background on the study: Clinicians treated patients with ivuxolimab, an agonistic anti-OX40 (CD134) antibody. Age averaged approximately 60 years (range about 23 to 85), and roughly 82% were male.

On this clone: Other nucleotide sequences in the sample specify the same CDR3.

The V gene's germline CDR1 is MDHEN and CDR2 SYDVKM. V shed 6 bases, J shed 4 bases, and the junction held 4 bases outside the gene matches. This CDR3 contains 13 residues. TCRdb's table, derived via immunoSEQ multiplex PCR, lists solely in-frame clones and lacks some. Of tens of thousands of clones in the sample, around 90% are singletons; the top ten hold more than 0.95%. The chain couples TRBV28 to TRBJ2-7, with TRBD1 identical over 9 bases. The material was CD4+ or CD8+ T cells sorted from blood, obtained in a trial of the OX40 agonist ivuxolimab. The source of this sequence is an adult with an advanced solid tumor such as melanoma, head and neck, liver or kidney cancer. DNA for the CDR3: TGTGCCAGCAGCTCGGGACAGGGATACGAGCAGTACTTC. Amino acid sequence: CASSSGQGYEQYF.